A single sample gave rise to the 19 T cell receptor beta chains below, sequenced in a study of shared clonotypes between healthy human individuals. Only in-frame clones appear in the TCRdb table, and some are missing; sequencing was by immunoSEQ multiplex PCR. This table holds approximately 2,000,000 clones, about nine tenths found once. Input material: naive CD4+ T cells from PBMCs. Subset of the sample: CD45RA+ positively selected. Every receptor here comes from a man in his late teens or twenties in good health. Some clones in this sample may be carry-over from other donors' samples.

This clone was seen more than once but under ten times. The V gene is TRBV5-1, the J gene TRBJ1-1; 8 positions agree with TRBD1. With V trimmed by 4 bases and J by 0 bases, 2 bases remained unmatched. Germline V gene sequence: CDR1 SGHRS, CDR2 YFSETQ. CDR3 length equals 14 residues. CDR3 DNA sequence: TGCGCCAGCAGCGTGACAGGGGTGAACACTGAAGCTTTCTTT. Translating gives CASSVTGVNTEAFF.

This clone was observed a single time. This chain connects TRBV11-2 to TRBJ1-2; TRBD1 might be the D (6 bases). Germline V lookup: CDR1 SGHAT, CDR2 FQNNGV. The CDR3 sequence is 13 residues long. V lost 4 bases and J 6 bases, leaving 12 bases between the germline ends. CDR3 residues: CASSSQGVDGYTF. The CDR3 bases are TGTGCCAGCAGCTCACAGGGAGTCGATGGCTACACCTTC.

This clone has a single count. V and J are TRBV7-2 and TRBJ2-7; D is unclear. The CDR3 is 14 amino acids. CDR1 and CDR2 (germline): SGHTA, FQGNSA. Between the trimmed V and J ends, which lost 1 base and 1 base, there was a span of 8 bases. CDR3 DNA: TGTGCCAGCAGCTTAGACTCTCAATCCTACGAGCAGTACTTC. Amino acids: CASSLDSQSYEQYF.

The chain joins TRBV7-8 to TRBJ2-4, with D perhaps assigned TRBD1 or TRBD2 (5 bases each). CDR1 is SGHVS, CDR2 FQNEAQ, per germline. V dropped 5 bases and J dropped 0 bases, with 17 bases sitting between them. This CDR3 region has 17 residues. CDR3 DNA sequence: TGTGCCAGCAGCATTCTAGCAGGGCGAGAAGCCAAAAACATTCAGTACTTC. Protein product: CASSILAGREAKNIQYF.

V is TRBV15 and J is TRBJ2-7; a possible D gene is TRBD2 (6 bases). The V end lost 5 bases, the J end lost 2 bases, and 22 bases lay between the germline ends. The CDR3 length is 17 residues. CDR1 is LNHNV, CDR2 YYDKDF, per germline (reference sequence). The CDR3 here is CATSAVSPGLWTYEQYF. The CDR3, as DNA: TGTGCCACCAGCGCAGTCTCGCCGGGACTTTGGACCTACGAGCAGTACTTC.

This chain uses TRBV5-1 with TRBJ1-2; D might be TRBD1 (6 bases). V was clipped by 5 bases and J by 8 bases, with 28 bases between them. CDR1 and CDR2 (germline): SGHRS, YFSETQ. This CDR3 comprises 17 residues. This CDR3 reads CASSILGHRTMLSGYTF. In DNA, the CDR3 is TGCGCCAGCAGTATACTGGGACACCGAACTATGCTGAGCGGCTACACCTTC.

The rearrangement joins TRBV6-6 to TRBJ2-1, with D tentatively TRBD2 (6 bases). Germline CDR1 and CDR2: MNHNY and SVGAGI (reference sequence). This CDR3 is 13 amino acids long. Trimming left V 5 bases short and J 9 bases short, with 14 bases between. DNA for the CDR3: TGTGCCAGCAGTAGATCTGAGGGAGGTGAGCAGTTCTTC. Its protein product is CASSRSEGGEQFF.

Comment on this clone: One end of the junction fails to match germline, which may point to a read error. The chain carries TRBV7-2 and TRBJ1-3; the D gene is possibly TRBD1 (6 bases). Germline assignment: CDR1 SGHTA and CDR2 FQGNSA. The CDR3 has 14 amino acids. The CDR3 coding sequence is TGTGCCAGCAGCTTAGTTATTAGTCCTGGGACAAGGCATTTT. Translation: CASSLVISPGTRHF.

The genes are TRBV18 and TRBJ1-4; possible D gene TRBD1, 5 bases. Trimming cost V 3 bases and J 6 bases, with 11 bases left between them. Germline values: CDR1 KGHSH, CDR2 LQKENI. This CDR3 is built from 14 residues. The CDR3 sequence is CASSPTAGDEKLFF. CDR3 nucleotide sequence: TGTGCCAGCTCACCGACAGCTGGCGATGAAAAACTGTTTTTT.

This clone turned up a few times. In the same sample, other DNA sequences code for this CDR3. This CDR3 reads CASSPRTSGYNEQFF. In DNA form, the CDR3 reads TGTGCCAGCAGCCCACGGACTAGCGGGTACAATGAGCAGTTCTTC. The chain employs TRBV7-2 and TRBJ2-1; 11 bases align to TRBD2. Trimming took 5 bases from V and 4 from J; bases not matched to a gene: 4. CDR3 size: 15 residues. CDR1 and CDR2 (germline): SGHTA, FQGNSA.

This clone was seen more than once but under ten times. This chain links TRBV7-3 with TRBJ1-5; D unclear. This CDR3 spans 15 amino acids. CDR1 SGHTA and CDR2 FQGTGA come from the germline V gene. The V end was cut by 2 bases, the J end by 0 bases, with 8 bases between. In nucleotides, the CDR3 is TGTGCCAGCAGCTTAGATGGGTCTAGCAATCAGCCCCAGCATTTT. Protein sequence: CASSLDGSSNQPQHF.

V usage is TRBV28 and J usage is TRBJ1-2; D uncertain. In germline, CDR1 is MDHEN, CDR2 SYDVKM. Trimming removed 7 bases at V and 5 bases at J, with 14 bases between. This CDR3 has 13 residues. The CDR3 DNA sequence: TGTGCCAGCACCCAGGTGATCCAGTATGGCTACACCTTC. It is translated as CASTQVIQYGYTF.

The chain employs TRBV4-2 and TRBJ1-5; possibly TRBD1 for D (5 bases). Per the germline V gene, CDR1 is LGHNA and CDR2 is YNFKEQ. V was clipped by 0 bases and J by 6 bases, with 15 bases between them. This CDR3 is built from 16 residues. The CDR3 DNA follows: TGTGCCAGCAGCCAAGAGCCCAACCGGGGGGTTCAGCCCCAGCATTTT. This encodes CASSQEPNRGVQPQHF.

The V call is TRBV5-1, the J call TRBJ2-2, with D perhaps TRBD1 (5 bases). CDR1 SGHRS and CDR2 YFSETQ come from the germline V gene. This CDR3 has 15 amino acids. Trimming removed 5 bases at V and 2 bases at J, with 13 bases between. This CDR3 reads CASRLTETNTGELFF. The CDR3 DNA follows: TGCGCCAGCAGACTGACAGAGACCAACACCGGGGAGCTGTTTTTT. The full variable domain, in which reference TRBV5-1 and TRBJ2-2 provide the parts outside the CDR3, is KAGVTQTPRYLIKTRGQQVTLSCSPISGHRSVSWYQQTPGQGLQFLFEYFSETQRNKGNFPGRFSGRQFSNSRSEMNVSTLELGDSALYLCASRLTETNTGELFFGEGSRLTVL.

The chain employs TRBV18 and TRBJ2-1; the match to TRBD1 covers 10 bases. The CDR3 runs to 15 residues. V gave up 4 bases and J gave up 7 bases; unmatched junction bases: 7. Germline V gives CDR1 KGHSH, CDR2 LQKENI. CDR3 DNA sequence: TGTGCCAGCTCACTTTCCGGGACAGGGGTGAATGAGCAGTTCTTC. This encodes CASSLSGTGVNEQFF.

J is TRBJ2-1 and V is TRBV18; 7 positions agree with TRBD2. The germline V gene has CDR1 KGHSH and CDR2 LQKENI. This CDR3 is 16 amino acids long. The junction had 5 bases not matched to a gene; V was cut back by 0 bases and J by 3 bases. CDR3 residues: CASSPPEGGNYNEQFF. The CDR3 DNA sequence: TGTGCCAGCTCACCACCGGAGGGAGGGAACTACAATGAGCAGTTCTTC.

The chain has TRBV14 and TRBJ2-7; 8 bases map to TRBD1. CDR1 and CDR2 from the germline V gene are SGHDN and FVKESK. CDR3 length: 16 residues. V lost 3 bases to trimming and J lost 4 bases; unmatched junction nucleotides: 11. CDR3 coding DNA: TGTGCCAGCAGCCATCGACGGGACAGGAGGAATTACGAGCAGTACTTC. Translation: CASSHRRDRRNYEQYF.

V gene TRBV28 combines with J gene TRBJ1-1; D is ambiguous. The CDR3 is made up of 19 amino acids. Trimming cost V 4 bases and J 0 bases, with 24 bases left between them. In germline, CDR1 is MDHEN, CDR2 SYDVKM. The CDR3 sequence: CASSSNEKILYDLNTEAFF. The CDR3 region has the DNA TGTGCCAGCAGTTCGAATGAGAAAATACTCTATGACCTGAACACTGAAGCTTTCTTT.

The chain couples TRBV7-9 to TRBJ2-7; D gene unclear. Germline V gene sequence: CDR1 SEHNR, CDR2 FQNEAQ (reference sequence). The CDR3 is made up of 14 amino acids. V was clipped by 1 base and J by 2 bases, with 9 bases between them. The CDR3 sequence: CASSLVSRAYEQYF. The CDR3 region has the DNA TGTGCCAGCAGCTTAGTTTCCAGAGCCTACGAGCAGTACTTC.